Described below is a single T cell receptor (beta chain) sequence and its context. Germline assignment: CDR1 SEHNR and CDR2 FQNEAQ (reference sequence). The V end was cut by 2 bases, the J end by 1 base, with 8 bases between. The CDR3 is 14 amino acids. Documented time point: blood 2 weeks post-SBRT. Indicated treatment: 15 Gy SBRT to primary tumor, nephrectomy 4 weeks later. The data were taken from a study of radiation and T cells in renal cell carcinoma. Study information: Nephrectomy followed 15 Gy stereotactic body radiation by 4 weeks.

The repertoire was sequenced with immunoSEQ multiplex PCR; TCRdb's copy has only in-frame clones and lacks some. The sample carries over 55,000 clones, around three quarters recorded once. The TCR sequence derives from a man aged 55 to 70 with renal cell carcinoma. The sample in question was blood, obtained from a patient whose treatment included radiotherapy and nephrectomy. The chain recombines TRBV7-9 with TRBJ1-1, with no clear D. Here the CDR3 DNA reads TGTGCCAGCAGCTTACGAAAAACGAACACTGAAGCTTTCTTT. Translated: CASSLRKTNTEAFF.